This is a list of T cell receptor beta chains from one sample in a study of identical twins. TCRdb re-called the 5' RACE reads with MiXCR, one entry per CDR3 protein. The sample has about 390,000 distinct CDR3 sequences; about 10% are singletons. The sample was naive T cells sorted from blood. These receptors came from a woman aged 50 to 60 in good health. Each CDR3 is given with its conserved first and last residue. Each record gives: D gene, V gene, J gene, clone size, CDR3 protein, CDR3 DNA. A D gene is named only where the DNA matches it firmly. Not every row has a clone size; where given, it reads once, few, many or a size class.

D: TRBD2
V: TRBV2
J: TRBJ2-5
size: -
CDR3: CASRSRLAGVLETQYF
DNA: TGTGCCAGCAGGTCCAGACTAGCGGGAGTTCTAGAGACCCAGTACTTC

D: -
V: TRBV29-1
J: TRBJ2-2
size: many
CDR3: CSVITYFREELFF
DNA: TGCAGCGTCATCACTTACTTTCGTGAGGAGCTGTTTTTT

D: -
V: TRBV25-1
J: TRBJ2-5
size: few
CDR3: CASSEYRSLETQYF
DNA: TGTGCCAGCAGTGAGTACAGGTCTCTAGAGACCCAGTACTTC

D: -
V: TRBV12-3/TRBV12-4
J: TRBJ1-1
size: once
CDR3: CASSPPGGVGTEAFF
DNA: TGTGCCAGCAGTCCCCCTGGGGGAGTGGGGACTGAAGCTTTCTTT

D: -
V: TRBV20-1
J: TRBJ2-1
size: few
CDR3: CSAPISSTGYNEQFF
DNA: TGCAGTGCTCCCATCTCCTCGACTGGCTACAATGAGCAGTTCTTC

D: -
V: TRBV10-1
J: TRBJ2-1
size: many
CDR3: CASRQKNNEQFF
DNA: TGCGCCAGCCGACAGAAGAACAATGAGCAGTTCTTC

D: -
V: TRBV18
J: TRBJ1-5
size: few
CDR3: CASSPTDRGGNQPQHF
DNA: TGTGCCAGCTCACCCACCGACAGAGGAGGCAATCAGCCCCAGCATTTT

D: -
V: TRBV7-9
J: TRBJ1-5
size: -
CDR3: CASSLVGTVGNQPQHF
DNA: TGTGCCAGCAGCTTGGTCGGGACGGTAGGGAATCAGCCCCAGCATTTT

D: TRBD1
V: TRBV20-1
J: TRBJ2-3
size: many
CDR3: CSAKQGARDTQYF
DNA: TGCAGTGCTAAACAGGGGGCCAGGGATACGCAGTATTTT

D: -
V: TRBV5-1
J: TRBJ2-1
size: many
CDR3: CASNIRASSGYNEQFF
DNA: TGCGCCAGTAATATCAGGGCGAGTAGTGGCTACAATGAGCAGTTCTTC

D: -
V: TRBV11-3
J: TRBJ2-5
size: -
CDR3: CASSGVPQETQYF
DNA: TGTGCCAGCAGCGGGGTCCCTCAAGAGACCCAGTACTTC

D: TRBD1
V: TRBV7-2
J: TRBJ1-4
size: -
CDR3: CASSDRDRGPNEKLFF
DNA: TGTGCCAGCAGCGACCGGGACAGGGGCCCTAATGAAAAACTGTTTTTT

D: TRBD2
V: TRBV6-4
J: TRBJ2-1
size: few
CDR3: CASSEGLAGEYNEQFF
DNA: TGTGCCAGCAGTGAGGGGCTAGCGGGGGAATACAATGAGCAGTTCTTC

D: TRBD1
V: TRBV5-1
J: TRBJ2-2
size: many
CDR3: CASSLRTGGTGELFF
DNA: TGCGCCAGCAGCTTAAGGACAGGGGGCACCGGGGAGCTGTTTTTT

D: TRBD1
V: TRBV15
J: TRBJ2-7
size: -
CDR3: CATSSNKGTGGTSSEQYF
DNA: TGTGCCACCAGCAGTAATAAGGGGACAGGGGGCACCTCCTCCGAGCAGTACTTC

D: -
V: TRBV27
J: TRBJ1-4
size: many
CDR3: CASSRGFGQPNEKLFF
DNA: TGTGCCAGCAGTAGGGGGTTTGGACAGCCTAATGAAAAACTGTTTTTT

D: -
V: TRBV4-2
J: TRBJ2-1
size: -
CDR3: CASSRPAREVNEQFF
DNA: TGTGCCAGCAGCCGCCCGGCTAGGGAGGTCAATGAGCAGTTCTTC

D: TRBD1
V: TRBV24-1
J: TRBJ2-5
size: -
CDR3: CATSDPTPSGTEETQYF
DNA: TGTGCCACCAGTGATCCCACCCCCTCCGGGACAGAAGAGACCCAGTACTTC

D: -
V: TRBV7-8
J: TRBJ1-4
size: -
CDR3: CASSLVQAGEKLFF
DNA: TGTGCCAGCAGCTTAGTTCAGGCAGGGGAAAAACTGTTTTTT

D: -
V: TRBV5-6
J: TRBJ2-1
size: few
CDR3: CASSQLNTHEQFF
DNA: TGTGCCAGCAGCCAGCTGAATACCCATGAGCAGTTCTTC

D: -
V: TRBV4-1
J: TRBJ1-1
size: -
CDR3: CASSQPDRWNTEAFF
DNA: TGCGCCAGCAGCCAGCCGGACAGATGGAACACTGAAGCTTTCTTT

D: -
V: TRBV7-9
J: TRBJ1-1
size: -
CDR3: CASSLEGLAFF
DNA: TGTGCCAGCAGCTTAGAAGGGCTAGCTTTCTTT

D: -
V: TRBV7-2
J: TRBJ2-7
size: -
CDR3: CASSLGFGLDEQYF
DNA: TGTGCCAGCAGCTTAGGGTTTGGGTTGGACGAGCAGTACTTC

D: TRBD2
V: TRBV9
J: TRBJ2-1
size: -
CDR3: CASSVAAGVAGEYNEQFF
DNA: TGTGCCAGCAGCGTAGCTGCGGGAGTAGCGGGCGAATACAATGAGCAGTTCTTC

D: -
V: TRBV6-1
J: TRBJ1-2
size: few
CDR3: CASSPPPSGYTF
DNA: TGTGCCAGCAGCCCACCTCCGAGTGGCTACACCTTC

D: TRBD2
V: TRBV20-1
J: TRBJ2-1
size: few
CDR3: CSAREVSGRAYNEQFF
DNA: TGCAGTGCTAGAGAAGTAAGCGGGAGGGCCTACAATGAGCAGTTCTTC

D: -
V: TRBV3-1
J: TRBJ2-6
size: many
CDR3: CASSQDHGANVLTF
DNA: TGTGCCAGCAGCCAAGATCATGGGGCCAACGTCCTGACTTTC

D: -
V: TRBV12-3/TRBV12-4
J: TRBJ1-2
size: few
CDR3: CASNPGGSSYDYTF
DNA: TGTGCCAGCAACCCGGGTGGATCGAGTTATGACTACACCTTC

D: -
V: TRBV9
J: TRBJ1-1
size: many
CDR3: CASSVRGGDPNTEAFF
DNA: TGTGCCAGCAGCGTCCGAGGTGGGGACCCGAACACTGAAGCTTTCTTT

D: TRBD1
V: TRBV5-6
J: TRBJ2-1
size: few
CDR3: CASSSVTGVNEQFF
DNA: TGTGCCAGCAGCTCGGTTACAGGGGTCAATGAGCAGTTCTTC

D: TRBD1
V: TRBV5-1
J: TRBJ1-2
size: -
CDR3: CASSDTGTGFGGYTF
DNA: TGCGCCAGCAGCGACACCGGGACAGGGTTCGGAGGCTACACCTTC

D: TRBD2
V: TRBV2
J: TRBJ2-7
size: -
CDR3: CASSPTSASSYEQYF
DNA: TGTGCCAGCAGTCCGACTAGCGCCAGCTCCTACGAGCAGTACTTC

D: TRBD2
V: TRBV5-1
J: TRBJ2-3
size: many
CDR3: CASSLAPSGTGDTQYF
DNA: TGCGCCAGCAGCTTGGCCCCTAGCGGGACTGGGGATACGCAGTATTTT

D: TRBD1
V: TRBV5-8
J: TRBJ1-3
size: many
CDR3: CASSLSAGTGAGNTIYF
DNA: TGTGCCAGCAGCCTATCTGCCGGGACAGGGGCTGGAAACACCATATATTTT

D: TRBD1
V: TRBV29-1
J: TRBJ1-1
size: many
CDR3: CSVATGGAGHEAFF
DNA: TGCAGCGTCGCGACAGGGGGCGCGGGGCATGAAGCTTTCTTT

D: -
V: TRBV20-1
J: TRBJ2-1
size: -
CDR3: CSAREYGREQFF
DNA: TGCAGTGCTAGAGAGTACGGGCGGGAGCAGTTCTTC

D: -
V: TRBV5-5
J: TRBJ2-4
size: -
CDR3: CASSSGPLNIQYF
DNA: TGTGCCAGCAGCTCGGGGCCCCTGAACATTCAGTACTTC

D: TRBD2
V: TRBV5-1
J: TRBJ2-5
size: many
CDR3: CASSLLLAGVQETQYF
DNA: TGCGCCAGCAGCTTGTTGCTAGCGGGTGTCCAAGAGACCCAGTACTTC

D: -
V: TRBV6-5
J: TRBJ2-1
size: -
CDR3: CASSQDYVQFNEQFF
DNA: TGTGCCAGCAGTCAGGACTATGTTCAGTTCAATGAGCAGTTCTTC